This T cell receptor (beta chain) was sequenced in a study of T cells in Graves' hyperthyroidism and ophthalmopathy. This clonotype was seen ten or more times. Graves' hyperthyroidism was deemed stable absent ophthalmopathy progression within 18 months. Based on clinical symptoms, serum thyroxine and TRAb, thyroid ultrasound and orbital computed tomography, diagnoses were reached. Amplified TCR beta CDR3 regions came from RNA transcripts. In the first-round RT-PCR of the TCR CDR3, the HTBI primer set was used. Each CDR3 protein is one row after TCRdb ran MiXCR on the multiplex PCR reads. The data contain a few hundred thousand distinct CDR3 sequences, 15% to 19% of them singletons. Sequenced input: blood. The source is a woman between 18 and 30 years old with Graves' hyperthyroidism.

The CDR3 region has the DNA TGTGCCAGCAGTCGACAGGGAATTTGGGAGACCCAGTACTTC. Encoded protein: CASSRQGIWETQYF. This rearrangement joins TRBV28 to TRBJ2-5; TRBD1 matches 7 bases. Unmatched junction bases numbered 8, after V lost 5 bases and J lost 5 bases. The V gene's germline CDR1 is MDHEN and CDR2 SYDVKM. The CDR3 totals 14 residues.